The rows below give T cell receptor beta chains drawn from one sample of a study of OX40 agonist ivuxolimab in advanced cancers. The table came from immunoSEQ multiplex PCR; TCRdb's copy has only in-frame clones and leaves some out. This table holds some 150,000 clones, 75% to 95% found once. The specimen comprised CD4+ or CD8+ T cells sorted from blood, sampled in a trial of the OX40 agonist ivuxolimab. Receptors were obtained from an adult with an advanced solid tumor such as melanoma, head and neck, liver or kidney cancer. The CDR3 runs from the conserved cysteine through the conserved F or W. The D gene is left open where the match is weak. Clone size appears in some rows only: once, few, many, or a class for an expanded clone.

D gene: TRBD1; clone size: .; J gene: TRBJ2-1; V gene: TRBV14; CDR3 protein: CASSHRGSGTGVAYNEQFF; CDR3 DNA: TGTGCCAGCAGCCACCGGGGTAGCGGGACAGGGGTGGCCTACAATGAGCAGTTCTTC
D gene: .; clone size: .; J gene: TRBJ1-2; V gene: TRBV13; CDR3 protein: CASSRGSFNYGYTF; CDR3 DNA: TGTGCCAGCAGCCGGGGGAGTTTTAACTATGGCTACACCTTC
D gene: .; clone size: .; J gene: TRBJ2-5; V gene: TRBV15; CDR3 protein: CATSRDLAVGETQYF; CDR3 DNA: TGTGCCACCAGCAGAGATCTAGCAGTCGGCGAGACCCAGTACTTC
D gene: .; clone size: .; J gene: TRBJ2-6; V gene: TRBV28; CDR3 protein: CASNEGPSGANVLTF; CDR3 DNA: TGTGCCAGCAACGAAGGACCCTCTGGGGCCAACGTCCTGACTTTC
D gene: TRBD1; clone size: few; J gene: TRBJ1-5; V gene: TRBV5-1; CDR3 protein: CASSFDRGTQPQHF; CDR3 DNA: TGCGCCAGCAGCTTCGACAGGGGTACTCAGCCCCAGCATTTT
D gene: TRBD2; clone size: .; J gene: TRBJ2-3; V gene: TRBV5-1; CDR3 protein: CASSFTLSGLDTQYF; CDR3 DNA: TGCGCCAGCAGCTTTACCCTTAGCGGGCTAGATACGCAGTATTTT
D gene: .; clone size: .; J gene: TRBJ2-1; V gene: TRBV7-8; CDR3 protein: CASSLMVGYNEQFF; CDR3 DNA: TGTGCCAGCAGCTTAATGGTAGGGTACAATGAGCAGTTCTTC
D gene: .; clone size: .; J gene: TRBJ2-1; V gene: TRBV7-9; CDR3 protein: CASRAERLVFNEQFF; CDR3 DNA: TGTGCCAGCAGAGCAGAGAGGCTAGTATTCAATGAGCAGTTCTTC
D gene: TRBD1; clone size: .; J gene: TRBJ2-7; V gene: TRBV5-4; CDR3 protein: CASSPGQDRTYEQYF; CDR3 DNA: TGTGCCAGCAGCCCCGGACAGGACCGTACCTACGAGCAGTACTTC
D gene: .; clone size: .; J gene: TRBJ2-2; V gene: TRBV19; CDR3 protein: CASSRDGGTGELFF; CDR3 DNA: TGTGCCAGTAGCCGGGACGGTGGGACCGGGGAGCTGTTTTTT
D gene: TRBD1; clone size: .; J gene: TRBJ1-1; V gene: TRBV6-6; CDR3 protein: CASSLTGVGTEAFF; CDR3 DNA: TGTGCCAGCAGTTTAACAGGGGTTGGCACTGAAGCTTTCTTT
D gene: .; clone size: .; J gene: TRBJ1-1; V gene: TRBV6-1; CDR3 protein: CASSLGGGTEAFF; CDR3 DNA: TGTGCCAGCAGCTTAGGAGGGGGCACTGAAGCTTTCTTT
D gene: TRBD2; clone size: .; J gene: TRBJ2-5; V gene: TRBV4-1; CDR3 protein: CASSQKPPAGGRETQYF; CDR3 DNA: TGCGCCAGCAGCCAAAAGCCCCCCGCGGGAGGTAGGGAGACCCAGTACTTC
D gene: .; clone size: .; J gene: TRBJ1-2; V gene: TRBV15; CDR3 protein: CATSRGGESYGYTF; CDR3 DNA: TGTGCCACCAGCAGAGGAGGGGAGAGCTATGGCTACACCTTC
D gene: .; clone size: .; J gene: TRBJ2-3; V gene: TRBV7-2; CDR3 protein: CASSPVGRTTTDTQYF; CDR3 DNA: TGTGCCAGCAGCCCGGTTGGCAGAACCACTACAGATACGCAGTATTTT
D gene: .; clone size: .; J gene: TRBJ1-1; V gene: TRBV5-4; CDR3 protein: CASSTGIRGADTEAFF; CDR3 DNA: TGTGCCAGCAGCACCGGGATTCGGGGGGCGGACACTGAAGCTTTCTTT
D gene: .; clone size: .; J gene: TRBJ2-5; V gene: TRBV4-1; CDR3 protein: CASSQDSQGDETQYF; CDR3 DNA: TGCGCCAGCAGCCAAGATAGTCAGGGCGACGAGACCCAGTACTTC
D gene: TRBD1; clone size: .; J gene: TRBJ2-6; V gene: TRBV12-5; CDR3 protein: CASGPGTGESGANVLTF; CDR3 DNA: TGTGCTAGTGGTCCTGGGACAGGGGAGTCTGGGGCCAACGTCCTGACTTTC
D gene: TRBD2; clone size: .; J gene: TRBJ2-1; V gene: TRBV9; CDR3 protein: CASSERTSGTNNEQFF; CDR3 DNA: TGTGCCAGCAGCGAGAGGACTAGCGGGACCAACAATGAGCAGTTCTTC
D gene: TRBD2; clone size: .; J gene: TRBJ2-5; V gene: TRBV14; CDR3 protein: CASSQKGLAEETQYF; CDR3 DNA: TGTGCCAGCAGCCAAAAGGGACTAGCGGAAGAGACCCAGTACTTC
D gene: .; clone size: .; J gene: TRBJ1-5; V gene: TRBV5-4; CDR3 protein: CASSQGGAANQPQHF; CDR3 DNA: TGTGCCAGCAGCCAAGGTGGGGCAGCGAATCAGCCCCAGCATTTT
D gene: TRBD1; clone size: .; J gene: TRBJ2-5; V gene: TRBV4-1; CDR3 protein: CASSQAGQGGETQYF; CDR3 DNA: TGCGCCAGCAGCCAAGCAGGACAGGGCGGGGAGACCCAGTACTTC
D gene: TRBD1; clone size: once; J gene: TRBJ2-2; V gene: TRBV7-3; CDR3 protein: CASSLRGWTGWSGELFF; CDR3 DNA: TGTGCCAGCAGCTTAAGGGGTTGGACAGGGTGGTCCGGGGAGCTGTTTTTT
D gene: .; clone size: .; J gene: TRBJ2-5; V gene: TRBV5-4; CDR3 protein: CASSPTGGEETQYF; CDR3 DNA: TGTGCCAGCAGCCCAACAGGGGGGGAAGAGACCCAGTACTTC
D gene: .; clone size: .; J gene: TRBJ1-1; V gene: TRBV4-3; CDR3 protein: CASSQELSPNTEAFF; CDR3 DNA: TGCGCCAGCAGCCAAGAATTAAGCCCGAACACTGAAGCTTTCTTT
D gene: TRBD1; clone size: .; J gene: TRBJ1-6; V gene: TRBV30; CDR3 protein: CAWSGQGSGSPLHF; CDR3 DNA: TGTGCCTGGAGCGGACAGGGTTCAGGTTCACCCCTCCACTTT
D gene: TRBD2; clone size: .; J gene: TRBJ2-3; V gene: TRBV18; CDR3 protein: CASSPNLAESTDTQYF; CDR3 DNA: TGTGCCAGCTCACCAAACCTAGCGGAGAGCACAGATACGCAGTATTTT